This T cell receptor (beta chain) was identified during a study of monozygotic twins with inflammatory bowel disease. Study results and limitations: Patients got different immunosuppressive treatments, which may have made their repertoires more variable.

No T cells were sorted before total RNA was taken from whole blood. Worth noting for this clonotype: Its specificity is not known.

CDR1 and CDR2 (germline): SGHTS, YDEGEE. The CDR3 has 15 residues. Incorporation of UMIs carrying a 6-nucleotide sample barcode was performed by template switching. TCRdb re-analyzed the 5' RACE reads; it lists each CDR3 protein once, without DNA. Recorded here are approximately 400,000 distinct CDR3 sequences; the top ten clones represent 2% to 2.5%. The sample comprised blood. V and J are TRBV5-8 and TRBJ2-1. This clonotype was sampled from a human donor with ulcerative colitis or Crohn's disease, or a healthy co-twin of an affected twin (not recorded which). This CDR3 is CASSRRVGSYNEQFF. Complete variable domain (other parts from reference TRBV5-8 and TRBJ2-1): EAGVTQSPTHLIKTRGQQATLRCSPISGHTSVYWYQQALGLGLQFLLWYDEGEERNRGNFPPRFSGRQFPNYSSELNVNALELEDSALYLCASSRRVGSYNEQFFGPGTRLTVL.